This T cell receptor beta chain appears in the sequencing data of a study of Ad26.COV2.S vaccination and SARS-CoV-2 variants. At the level of the study: Intramuscular Ad26.COV2.S at 5x10^10 or 1x10^11 viral particles. Overall study results and limits: Placebo recipients and vaccine recipients were similar in non-spike TCR breadth. It was reported that spike-specific CD8+ and CD4+ T cell responses were substantially broad after vaccination.

Points on this clone: Its matching antigen is unknown.

The CDR3 consists of 11 residues. V lost 5 bases and J lost 6, with 5 bases in between. Germline V gene lookup returns CDR1 SGHTA and CDR2 FQGNSA. Treatment reported: some 20 received Ad26.COV2.S at low or high dose, single or two shots; roughly 5 received placebo; per-sample allocation not given. Sampling occurred on day 63 after the first vaccine or placebo injection. Clones were read by immunoSEQ multiplex PCR, and TCRdb kept only the in-frame ones, dropping some. The sample records 440,000 or so clones, roughly nine tenths being singletons. The sample in question was peripheral blood, obtained in a trial of Ad26.COV2.S vaccine versus placebo. The receptor was isolated from a person aged 18 to 65 who received the Ad26.COV2.S COVID-19 vaccine or a placebo. The J gene is TRBJ2-1, the V gene TRBV7-2; D ambiguous. The CDR3 nucleotides read TGTGCCAGCAGCGTTGGCAATGAGCAGTTCTTC. Amino acid sequence: CASSVGNEQFF.